What follows are 16 T cell receptor beta chains derived from one specimen sequenced in a study of T cells in Graves' hyperthyroidism and ophthalmopathy. From RNA transcripts, TCR beta CDR3 regions were amplified. An initial round of RT-PCR targeting the TCR CDR3 relied on the HTBI primer set. TCRdb recomputed calls from the multiplex PCR reads with MiXCR, one row per CDR3 protein. This sample carries hundreds of thousands of distinct CDR3 sequences, approximately 13% of them seen once, and the ten largest clones take roughly 8.3%. The sample consisted of blood. The origin of the receptors is a woman between 18 and 30 years old with Graves' hyperthyroidism.

This clonotype was counted at least ten times. The CDR3 bases are TGTGCCAGCAGCCAAGTGGCAGGGGACTACGAGCAGTACTTC. Translation: CASSQVAGDYEQYF. This rearrangement joins TRBV14 to TRBJ2-7; D might be TRBD1 (6 bases). The CDR3 is made up of 14 amino acids. The ends were cut back, 1 base at V and 3 bases at J, with 10 bases in the middle. Per the germline V gene, CDR1 is SGHDN and CDR2 is FVKESK.

The sample holds a few counts of this clonotype. This rearrangement joins TRBV7-8 to TRBJ1-4; D gene uncertain. The CDR3 spans 14 residues. The germline V and J ends were trimmed by 2 bases and 8 bases, with 12 bases remaining between them. Germline CDR1 and CDR2: SGHVS and FQNEAQ. CDR3 residues: CASSLQYPDEKLFF. CDR3 bases: TGTGCCAGCAGCTTACAGTATCCGGACGAAAAACTGTTTTTT. The whole variable domain, remainder taken from reference TRBV7-8 and TRBJ1-4, is GAGVSQSPRYKVAKRGQDVALRCDPISGHVSLFWYQQALGQGPEFLTYFQNEAQLDKSGLPSDRFFAERPEGSVSTLKIQRTQQEDSAVYLCASSLQYPDEKLFFGSGTQLSVL.

This clonotype has a count of ten or more. The V and J genes are TRBV6-1 and TRBJ2-7, with 8 bases fitting TRBD1. The V gene end was trimmed by 6 bases and the J gene end by 0 bases; junction bases not matched to a gene: 1. This CDR3 contains 13 residues. Germline V gives CDR1 MNHNS, CDR2 SASEGT. CDR3 coding DNA: TGTGCCAGCAGGGGGACAGGCTCCTACGAGCAGTACTTC. Translating it yields CASRGTGSYEQYF.

The genes are TRBV19 and TRBJ2-1; D is perhaps TRBD2 (5 bases). CDR3 length: 13 amino acids. The germline CDR1 and CDR2 sequences are LNHDA and SQIVND (reference sequence). Trimming took off 9 bases at V and 7 bases at J, with 16 bases between the two ends. As DNA, the CDR3 is TGTGCCAGCGATTCCGGGCCGGGGAATGAGCAGTTCTTC. It encodes CASDSGPGNEQFF. Based on the CDR3 plus reference TRBV19 and TRBJ2-1, the full variable domain is DGGITQSPKYLFRKEGQNVTLSCEQNLNHDAMYWYRQDPGQGLRLIYYSQIVNDFQKGDIAEGYSVSREKKESFPLTVTSAQKNPTAFYLCASDSGPGNEQFFGPGTRLTVL.

Worth noting for this clonotype: Being one base from a much bigger clone, this may be a read error. The chain recombines TRBV9 with TRBJ2-7; 7 bases agree with TRBD1. Germline-derived CDR1 and CDR2 are SGDLS and YYNGEE. The CDR3 extends over 12 amino acids. The CDR3 DNA follows: TGTGCCGGCAGCCCCGGGACAGACGAGCAGTACTTC. Its translation is CAGSPGTDEQYF.

This clonotype has at least ten counts. The J gene is TRBJ2-7, the V gene TRBV6-9; D ambiguous. The CDR3 is made up of 15 amino acids. Trimming removed 0 bases at V and 2 bases at J, with 11 bases between. Germline values: CDR1 MNHGY, CDR2 SVAAGI. As DNA, the CDR3 is TGTGCCAGCAGTTATTCGGCGGAACCTGCCTACGAGCAGTACTTC. Translation gives CASSYSAEPAYEQYF.

The rearrangement links TRBV5-8 to TRBJ2-7; D perhaps matches TRBD2 (6 bases). The CDR3 runs 15 residues. CDR1 is SGHTS, CDR2 YDEGEE, per germline. The ends were cut back, 2 bases at V and 5 bases at J, with 17 bases in the middle. CDR3 protein: CASSFDPGIADEQYF. CDR3 bases: TGTGCCAGCAGCTTTGATCCGGGGATAGCGGACGAGCAGTACTTC.

The chain is built from TRBV9 and TRBJ2-2; D is uncertain. The germline gives CDR1 SGDLS, CDR2 YYNGEE. Trimming pared 0 bases from V and 2 bases from J, leaving 2 bases between. The CDR3 runs to 13 residues. For the CDR3, the DNA is TGTGCCAGCAGCGTAGGCAACACCGGGGAGCTGTTTTTT. Protein product: CASSVGNTGELFF.

This clonotype came up a few times. The chain joins TRBV20-1 to TRBJ1-2; 11 bases agree with TRBD1. The J segment lost 2 bases and the V segment lost 4 bases, leaving 6 bases of the junction unmatched. Germline-derived CDR1 and CDR2 are DFQATT and SNEGSKA (reference sequence). This CDR3 comprises 15 residues. CDR3 DNA sequence: TGCAGTGCTAACCGGGACAGGGGGGCCAACTATGGCTACACCTTC. Protein: CSANRDRGANYGYTF.

This clonotype showed up just a few times. The CDR3 DNA follows: TGTGCCACCAGCAGAGCAATGACAGGCCAAGAGACCCAGTACTTC. It codes for CATSRAMTGQETQYF. V usage is TRBV15 and J usage is TRBJ2-5; possible D gene TRBD1, 6 bases. The CDR3 consists of 15 residues. V lost 1 base to trimming and J lost 1 base, with 10 bases between them. Germline assignment: CDR1 LNHNV and CDR2 YYDKDF (reference sequence).

In this sample, this clonotype turned up many times. The CDR3 DNA follows: TGTGCCAGCAGCTTCGGTGGGGAGCACACAGATACGCAGTATTTT. Translation: CASSFGGEHTDTQYF. The V and J genes are TRBV5-5 and TRBJ2-3; the D gene is possibly TRBD2 (5 bases). CDR3 size: 15 residues. The V end lost 2 bases, the J end lost 2 bases, and 12 bases lay between the germline ends. Germline CDR1 is SGHKS and CDR2 is YYEKEE (reference sequence).

This clonotype was detected many times. The V gene is TRBV20-1, the J gene TRBJ2-3; D is ambiguous. The CDR3 has 10 residues. Per germline, CDR1 DFQATT and CDR2 SNEGSKA (reference sequence). The germline V and J ends were trimmed by 7 bases and 6 bases, with 8 bases remaining between them. CDR3 nucleotide sequence: TGCAGTGTTCTTTCGGATACGCAGTATTTT. It encodes CSVLSDTQYF.

There are many counts of this clonotype. This chain uses TRBV3-1 with TRBJ2-5; tentative D call: TRBD1 (6 bases). V lost 0 bases and J lost 4, with 15 bases in between. Germline CDR1 reads LGHDT; CDR2 reads YNNKEL (reference sequence). The CDR3 runs 16 residues. The DNA of the CDR3 is TGTGCCAGCAGCCAAGAGGGGACATCCCAGCGAGAGACCCAGTACTTC. Residues: CASSQEGTSQRETQYF.

About this clonotype: This sequence may be a read error, since a much larger clone differs from it by one base. V and J are TRBV2 and TRBJ1-5; 12 bases match TRBD1. The CDR3 loop spans 13 amino acids. Germline CDR1 is SNHLY and CDR2 is FYNNEI. The CDR3 loop reads CAGRSGTGGDQHF. In nucleotides, the CDR3 is TGTGCCGGCAGGAGCGGGACAGGGGGCGACCAGCATTTT.

This chain uses TRBV20-1 with TRBJ2-7; 9 bases fit TRBD1. This CDR3 region has 14 residues. CDR1 and CDR2 from the germline V gene are DFQATT and SNEGSKA (reference sequence). Trimming cost V 3 bases and J 5 bases; bases outside gene matches: 8. In DNA, the CDR3 is TGCAGTGCTAGGGGCCGGGACAGGGCACACGAGCAGTACTTC. Amino acid sequence: CSARGRDRAHEQYF.

This clonotype was seen more than once but under ten times. A much bigger clone sits one base away, suggesting this may be a read error. This chain uses TRBV28 with TRBJ1-1; D call uncertain. The CDR3 runs 13 residues. Germline assignment: CDR1 MDHEN and CDR2 SYDVKM. The CDR3 DNA reads TGTGCCAGCATGAGGGAGGCGAACACTGAAGCTTCCTTT. Protein sequence: CASMREANTEASF. Looking up the rest from reference TRBV28 and TRBJ1-1 gives the full variable domain: DVKVTQSSRYLVKRTGEKVFLECVQDMDHENMFWYRQDPGLGLRLIYFSYDVKMKEKGDIPEGYSVSREKKERFSLILESASTNQTSMYLCASMREANTEASFGQGTRLTVV.